This paragraph covers one T cell receptor beta chain sequence. What it binds is not known. PCR was performed using 60 Vbeta and 13 Jbeta primers. TCRdb's table, derived via immunoSEQ multiplex PCR, lists solely in-frame clones and lacks some. The sample shows about 150,000 clones, approximately 78% of them seen only once. V shed 5 bases and J 0 bases; nucleotides not matched to a gene: 9. Germline CDR1 reads MNHEY; CDR2 reads SMNVEV (reference sequence). The CDR3 consists of 18 residues. This sample is drawn from a study of cytomegalovirus exposure and HLA in healthy donors. Overall study: Earlier, 90 million to 140 million unique TCR beta sequences were recovered from approximately 200 million T cells by an analysis. Out of 398 genotyped donors, roughly 83% belonged to the Caucasian-associated ancestry cluster.

Study results and limitations: Several of the most significant clusters were apparently associated with common viral pathogens in a later analysis.

This chain joins TRBV27 and TRBJ2-2; 10 bases agree with TRBD1. This receptor was taken from a male donor in good health and CMV-seronegative. The material sequenced was PBMCs. The CDR3 loop is CASSTRDRGLANTGELFF. CDR3 DNA: TGTGCCAGCAGTACCCGGGACAGGGGACTCGCGAACACCGGGGAGCTGTTTTTT.